This is a list of T cell receptor beta chains from one sample in a study of T cell responses to AZD1222 COVID-19 vaccine. The table came from immunoSEQ multiplex PCR; TCRdb's copy has only in-frame clones and leaves some out. The sample has some 150,000 clones; 90% are singletons. This sample comprised peripheral blood, obtained on day 0 of AZD1222 vaccination. All receptors derive from an adult in good health. Each CDR3 is given with its conserved first and last residue.

v_call cdr3_aa
TRBV12-5 CASGSRDFAYEQYF
TRBV3-1/TRBV3-2 CASSQDSSGRPGTEAFF
TRBV5-1 CASSGGVAEGFGEQFF
TRBV28 CASSPGGVNQPQHF
TRBV14 CASSQVMGNQYF
TRBV7-2 CASSYSRGEQFF
TRBV4-2 CASSPTTSGELGEQFF
TRBV28 CASSPPVAGGRRRSF
TRBV19 CASSRLAGGRRSYEQYF
TRBV6-4 CASSSGTRYSNQPQHF
TRBV27 CASSEGWSSYEQYF
TRBV29-1 CSVGFGAGSNQPQHF
TRBV9 CASSVEYRVWHHEQYF
TRBV2 CASSDSHSPLHF
TRBV20-1 CSASVSGYEQYF
TRBV11-2 CASSLGQANYNEQFF
TRBV20-1 CSARKETQYF
TRBV28 CASSLSSGSYEQYF
TRBV13 CASSLAGGNTIYF
TRBV10-3 CAIGTSGSYEQYF
TRBV5-6 CASSTVTPTNYGYTF
TRBV10-3 CAAIRGRDREETQYF
TRBV19 CASNTAGTSYEQYF
TRBV19 CASIPAEGAYEQYF
TRBV7-2 CASRRQGAGQPQHF
TRBV5-6 CASSLQGAFTTPQHF
TRBV6-1 CASSEIGQRQTTDTQYF
TRBV30 CAWREGVSNQPQHF
TRBV3-1/TRBV3-2 CASRIGTDSGNTIYF
TRBV19 CASSFWQKNTEAFF
TRBV9 CASSVGHSGNTIYF
TRBV5-8 CASSLATASVNYEQYF
TRBV5-6 CASSLPSPNEKLFF
TRBV28 CASSSPYRHAFNEQFF
TRBV7-2 CASSDGQEIADTQYF
TRBV5-1 CASSLEQVSGNQPQHF
TRBV7-3 CASSPPAPKNTEAFF
TRBV7-6 CASSVLAESTDTQYF
TRBV6-2/TRBV6-3 CASSFGQGARGYTF
TRBV11-3 CASSRQGDEQYF
TRBV7-2 CASSDGPGRGYTF
TRBV30 CAWSVIVITRDSGNTIYF
TRBV6-1 CASSEFYEQYF
TRBV6-5 CASSWYRDAYGYTF
TRBV15 CATSRGDDTEAFF
TRBV4-3 CASSQDDGLNYGYTF
TRBV29-1 CSASRGVVGMNTIYF
TRBV7-2 CASSLDRQGGFEAFF
TRBV7-3 CASSLAGGRTDTQYF
TRBV19 CASSGKDGPTYEQYF
TRBV27 CASRPRGVNTEAFF
TRBV4-2 CASSQATGGSYEQYF
TRBV4-3 CASSLGFSGMSTDTQYF
TRBV5-1 CASSFEGTSGGYEQFF
TRBV7-2 CASSLGTGGYPEAFF
TRBV7-9 CASSPPGGTDTQYF
TRBV11-1 CASSLVGRGYNEQFF
TRBV23-1 CASSPIFRALGPAREAFF